The next 30 T cell receptor beta chains were all read from a single sample in a study of patients and donors after allogeneic stem cell transplantation (dated by TCRdb to about 2020). To prepare the library, RT-PCR was applied. Sequencer: NextSeq 550. Clones were called with MiXCR by TCRdb after fastp trimmed the public reads at Q25, and only in-frame beta chains were retained. When rows share a CDR3 protein, they turn into one entry using the most common DNA and genes. This sample lists more than 850,000 distinct CDR3 sequences; roughly 17% were detected once. The ten largest clonotypes hold 6% of the sample. The sequenced sample consisted of blood, either unsorted or a sorted T cell fraction (not recorded which). The source of these receptors is a human donor who was either an allogeneic HSCT recipient or a stem cell or donor lymphocyte infusion donor (not recorded which). It is not recorded whose cells these are; they may come from a transplant donor.

A few counts support this clonotype. V and J are TRBV10-3 and TRBJ1-2; no firm D call. CDR1 is ENHRY and CDR2 is SYGVKD in the germline V gene. V was trimmed by 0 bases and J by 5 bases, leaving 16 bases between them. CDR3 size: 16 residues. The CDR3 loop reads CAISESSRPEEYGYTF. The CDR3 bases are TGTGCCATCAGTGAGTCGTCCAGGCCTGAGGAGTATGGCTACACCTTC.

This chain joins TRBV5-1 and TRBJ1-2; D possibly corresponds to TRBD1 (5 bases). Germline V CDR1 and CDR2: SGHRS, YFSETQ. The CDR3 sequence is 15 residues long. V lost 4 bases and J 0 bases, leaving 13 bases between the germline ends. CDR3 DNA: TGCGCCAGCAGCCCAGGGAATTTGGCTAACTATGGCTACACCTTC. As protein: CASSPGNLANYGYTF.

V gene TRBV6-4 combines with J gene TRBJ1-2; maybe TRBD1 (6 bases). CDR3 size: 12 residues. The germline CDR1 and CDR2 sequences are MRHNA and SNTAGT. Trimming left V 4 bases short and J 7 bases short, with 10 bases between. CDR3 in DNA: TGTGCCAGCAGTGCAGGGGAAGGTGGCTACACCTTC. It encodes CASSAGEGGYTF.

This clonotype was counted many times. The chain combines TRBV12-3 or TRBV12-4 with TRBJ2-2; unclear D gene. Trimming removed 4 bases from V and 2 bases from J, with 8 bases in between. The CDR3 extends over 14 amino acids. The CDR3 reads CASSSDTNTGELFF. DNA for the CDR3: TGTGCCAGCAGTTCCGACACAAACACCGGGGAGCTGTTTTTT.

The rearrangement uses TRBV6-2 or TRBV6-3 and TRBJ2-1; 8 bases are shared with TRBD2. Trimming took 0 bases from V and 5 from J; bases not matched to a gene: 3. The CDR3 spans 15 residues. Looked up from germline, CDR1 is MNHEY and CDR2 is SVGEGT. The CDR3 bases are TGTGCCAGCAGTTACTCCGCGGGGGGAAACAATGAGCAGTTCTTC. Residues: CASSYSAGGNNEQFF.

The chain is built from TRBV6-2 or TRBV6-3 and TRBJ2-3; D may be TRBD1 (6 bases). Germline V lookup: CDR1 MNHEY, CDR2 SVGEGT. The CDR3 is 17 amino acids. Trimming removed 2 bases at V and 0 bases at J, with 15 bases between. The CDR3 coding sequence is TGTGCCAGCAGTTACGAGGGGGATGTCTCTAGCACAGATACGCAGTATTTT. Protein product: CASSYEGDVSSTDTQYF.

V is TRBV6-5 and J is TRBJ1-5; the D gene is possibly TRBD1 (5 bases). The CDR3 spans 17 residues. Germline-derived CDR1 and CDR2 are MNHEY and SVGAGI. V was cut by 0 bases and J by 5 bases, with 17 bases left in between. CDR3 amino acids: CASSYSGDLGGYQPQHF. CDR3 sequence (DNA): TGTGCCAGCAGTTACTCAGGGGATCTTGGGGGATATCAGCCCCAGCATTTT.

This sequence joins TRBV19 and TRBJ2-4; D not resolved. This CDR3 region has 15 residues. V lost 4 bases and J 0 bases, leaving 10 bases between the germline ends. The germline V gene encodes CDR1 LNHDA and CDR2 SQIVND (reference sequence). In DNA, the CDR3 is TGTGCCAGTAGTAACCATCAGACAGCCAAAAACATTCAGTACTTC. Encoded protein: CASSNHQTAKNIQYF.

The rearrangement joins TRBV20-1 to TRBJ1-1, with D hard to call. The germline V and J ends were trimmed by 3 bases and 7 bases, with 12 bases remaining between them. This CDR3 contains 12 residues. Germline values: CDR1 DFQATT, CDR2 SNEGSKA (reference sequence). The CDR3 DNA sequence: TGCAGTGCTAGTCAGAAAGGAAGTGAAGCTTTCTTT. Translation gives CSASQKGSEAFF.

This clonotype was counted a few times. This chain joins TRBV29-1 and TRBJ1-3; a weak D match, TRBD1 (5 bases). The germline gives CDR1 SQVTM, CDR2 ANQGSEA. V shed 3 bases and J shed 2 bases, with 8 bases lying between them. The CDR3 runs 13 residues. The DNA for the CDR3 is TGCAGCGTTGAGGTGGGGGCTGGAAACACCATATATTTT. As protein: CSVEVGAGNTIYF.

The J gene is TRBJ2-7, the V gene TRBV6-5; D may correspond to TRBD1 or TRBD2 (5 bases each). Trimming cost V 2 bases and J 5 bases, with 13 bases left between them. The CDR3 totals 14 residues. Germline V gene sequence: CDR1 MNHEY, CDR2 SVGAGI. The CDR3 DNA sequence: TGTGCCAGCAGTTACGGACAAAGAGGGGACGAGCAGTACTTC. It yields the protein CASSYGQRGDEQYF.

The rearrangement links TRBV18 to TRBJ1-1; D is unresolved. This CDR3 is built from 16 residues. CDR1 and CDR2 (germline): KGHSH, LQKENI. Trimming cost V 1 base and J 1 base, with 13 bases left between them. Here the CDR3 DNA reads TGTGCCAGCTCACCACTATCCGAAAGGAGGAACACTGAAGCTTTCTTT. Translation: CASSPLSERRNTEAFF.

V gene TRBV7-2 combines with J gene TRBJ2-1; D is perhaps TRBD2 (6 bases). CDR3 size: 15 residues. Looked up from germline, CDR1 is SGHTA and CDR2 is FQGNSA. The V end was cut by 5 bases, the J end by 6 bases, with 17 bases between. This CDR3 reads CASSRAILAINEQFF. CDR3 in DNA: TGTGCCAGCAGCCGCGCTATACTAGCAATCAATGAGCAGTTCTTC.

This clonotype has just a few counts. The chain has TRBV20-1 and TRBJ2-5, with D possibly TRBD2 on 5 matching bases. Trimming shortened V by 3 bases and J by 4 bases, and 12 bases separated the two germline ends. This CDR3 contains 13 residues. Germline V CDR1 and CDR2: DFQATT, SNEGSKA (reference sequence). The CDR3 coding sequence is TGCAGTGCTAGCCTTGTCGCGGGAGAGACCCAGTACTTC. Protein product: CSASLVAGETQYF.

This clonotype has only one observation. This chain joins TRBV2 and TRBJ2-7; a possible D gene is TRBD2 (6 bases). The CDR3 is made up of 13 amino acids. Trimming pared 6 bases from V and 2 bases from J, leaving 11 bases between. Germline lookup yields CDR1 SNHLY and CDR2 FYNNEI. In nucleotides, the CDR3 is TGTGCCAGCAGCGGGAGAGTGGCCTACGAGCAGTACTTC. Translated, it gives CASSGRVAYEQYF.

Only a few counts were recorded for this clonotype. This chain connects TRBV11-2 to TRBJ2-7; D is undetermined. Between the trimmed V and J ends, which lost 0 bases and 3 bases, there was a span of 12 bases. CDR1 is SGHAT, CDR2 FQNNGV, per germline. The CDR3 runs to 15 residues. The CDR3 region is CASSLDRALFYEQYF. As DNA, the CDR3 is TGTGCCAGCAGCTTAGATAGGGCCCTCTTCTACGAGCAGTACTTC. Complete variable domain (other parts from reference TRBV11-2 and TRBJ2-7): EAGVAQSPRYKIIEKRQSVAFWCNPISGHATLYWYQQILGQGPKLLIQFQNNGVVDDSQLPKDRFSAERLKGVDSTLKIQPAKLEDSAVYLCASSLDRALFYEQYFGPGTRLTVT.

This clonotype showed up just once. The rearrangement uses TRBV11-1 and TRBJ1-5; TRBD1 aligns across 9 bases. The CDR3 has 18 amino acids. Germline trimming cut 5 bases from V and 2 bases from J; bases unmatched to any gene: 13. The germline gives CDR1 SGHAT, CDR2 FQDESV (reference sequence). The CDR3 sequence is CASSGSPGQGSGNQPQHF. As DNA, the CDR3 is TGTGCCAGCAGCGGCTCGCCGGGACAGGGAAGTGGCAATCAGCCCCAGCATTTT.

This clonotype was found many times. This sequence joins TRBV29-1 and TRBJ2-7; D gene ambiguous. Germline loops: CDR1 SQVTM, CDR2 ANQGSEA. CDR3 size: 11 residues. V lost 4 bases to trimming and J lost 3 bases, with 7 bases between them. The CDR3 DNA reads as TGCAGCGTTGGCGCCGGCTACGAGCAGTACTTC. As protein: CSVGAGYEQYF.

This clonotype has ten or more counts. J is TRBJ1-1 and V is TRBV7-6; TRBD1 matches at 7 bases. Germline V gives CDR1 SGHVS, CDR2 FNYEAQ. The J segment lost 1 base and the V segment lost 5 bases, leaving 13 bases of the junction unmatched. This CDR3 has 17 residues. This chain's CDR3 is CASSPLPGQKSNTEAFF. CDR3 nucleotides: TGTGCCAGCAGCCCCCTACCGGGACAGAAATCGAACACTGAAGCTTTCTTT. Complete variable domain (other parts from reference TRBV7-6 and TRBJ1-1): GAGVSQSPRYKVTKRGQDVALRCDPISGHVSLYWYRQALGQGPEFLTYFNYEAQQDKSGLPNDRFSAERPEGSISTLTIQRTEQRDSAMYRCASSPLPGQKSNTEAFFGQGTRLTVV.

This clonotype has more than one count but fewer than ten. The J gene is TRBJ1-1, the V gene TRBV30; TRBD1 matches at 7 bases. Trimming removed 5 bases from V and 0 bases from J; junction bases left unmatched: 3. The CDR3 spans 13 residues. From germline, CDR1 is GTSNPN and CDR2 SVGIG (reference sequence). CDR3 DNA sequence: TGTGCCTGGGACAGGGTCTTGAACACTGAAGCTTTCTTT. This codes for CAWDRVLNTEAFF.

The V gene is TRBV20-1, the J gene TRBJ1-6; D is undetermined. V dropped 7 bases and J dropped 7 bases, with 17 bases sitting between them. Germline V CDR1 and CDR2: DFQATT, SNEGSKA (reference sequence). There are 14 residues in the CDR3. The chain's CDR3 is CSVQQPDRNSPLHF. In nucleotides, the CDR3 is TGCAGTGTTCAGCAGCCCGACCGGAATTCACCCCTCCACTTT.

This clonotype appeared a few times. The genes are TRBV6-1 and TRBJ2-7, with a weak D call TRBD1 (6 bases). This CDR3 is built from 13 residues. The V gene's germline CDR1 is MNHNS and CDR2 SASEGT. Trimming took off 6 bases at V and 3 bases at J, with 12 bases between the two ends. The CDR3 region is CASRLSQGYEQYF. CDR3 DNA sequence: TGTGCCAGCAGACTATCACAGGGCTACGAGCAGTACTTC.

This clonotype was seen a few times. The CDR3 here is CASSLKQGLEAFF. The CDR3 DNA sequence: TGTGCCAGCAGCTTAAAACAGGGGCTGGAAGCTTTCTTT. This chain connects TRBV7-3 to TRBJ1-1, with 7 bases aligning to TRBD1. Germline V CDR1 and CDR2: SGHTA, FQGTGA. CDR3 length: 13 amino acids. Unmatched junction bases numbered 4, after V lost 1 base and J lost 8 bases.

A few counts support this clonotype. V gene TRBV5-1 combines with J gene TRBJ2-7, with D perhaps TRBD1 (5 bases). V lost 0 bases and J lost 2, with 15 bases in between. The CDR3 runs to 16 residues. Germline V gives CDR1 SGHRS, CDR2 YFSETQ. This CDR3 is CASSLGGWGPTYEQYF. In nucleotides, the CDR3 is TGCGCCAGCAGCTTGGGGGGATGGGGCCCTACCTACGAGCAGTACTTC.

This clonotype was observed a few times. The chain is built from TRBV24-1 and TRBJ2-5; D is perhaps TRBD1 (6 bases). CDR3 length equals 17 residues. Germline V gene lookup returns CDR1 KGHDR and CDR2 SFDVKD. V lost 3 bases to trimming and J lost 4 bases, with 20 bases between them. CDR3 in DNA: TGTGCCACCAGTGATAGCGCCGGGACAAAGTTCCCAGAGACCCAGTACTTC. Translation gives CATSDSAGTKFPETQYF.

The V and J genes are TRBV7-6 and TRBJ1-2; TRBD1 might be the D (5 bases). CDR1 is SGHVS, CDR2 FNYEAQ, per germline. The CDR3 spans 12 residues. Deletions cut 5 bases from V and 10 bases from J, with 14 bases between. The CDR3 spells CASSRYGGDYTF. The CDR3 nucleotides are TGTGCCAGCAGCCGATATGGGGGGGACTACACCTTC.

In this sample, this clonotype turned up a few times. This chain uses TRBV7-8 with TRBJ2-3; D is possibly TRBD2 (6 bases). The CDR3 is made up of 19 amino acids. Germline-derived CDR1 and CDR2 are SGHVS and FQNEAQ. V was clipped by 0 bases and J by 2 bases, with 21 bases between them. DNA for the CDR3: TGTGCCAGCAGCTTAGCGGGGGATAGCGGACTAAGACCCACAGATACGCAGTATTTT. Encoded protein: CASSLAGDSGLRPTDTQYF.

This clonotype was picked up a small number of times. The CDR3 DNA sequence: TGTGCCACCAGCACGTACCCGGTTGGGCGGAACTCTGGAAACACCATATATTTT. It translates to CATSTYPVGRNSGNTIYF. This rearrangement joins TRBV15 to TRBJ1-3; D gene ambiguous. Germline-derived CDR1 and CDR2 are LNHNV and YYDKDF (reference sequence). Between the trimmed V and J ends, which lost 4 bases and 0 bases, there was a span of 19 bases. The CDR3 is 18 amino acids.

In its sample, this clonotype was seen a few times. The CDR3 DNA reads as TGCAGCGTTGCGTCCTGGGGGGAATACCAAGAGACCCAGTACTTC. Protein sequence: CSVASWGEYQETQYF. The chain combines TRBV29-1 with TRBJ2-5; a possible D gene is TRBD2 (6 bases). CDR3 size: 15 residues. Trimming left V 4 bases short and J 0 bases short, with 15 bases between. CDR1 and CDR2 (germline): SQVTM, ANQGSEA. Combining the CDR3 with reference TRBV29-1 and TRBJ2-5 gives the whole variable domain SAVISQKPSRDICQRGTSLTIQCQVDSQVTMMFWYRQQPGQSLTLIATANQGSEATYESGFVIDKFPISRPNLTFSTLTVSNMSPEDSSIYLCSVASWGEYQETQYFGPGTRLLVL.

This clonotype was recorded once. The genes are TRBV28 and TRBJ1-6, with 7 bases matching TRBD1. The CDR3 is 12 residues long. Germline V gene data show CDR1 as MDHEN and CDR2 as SYDVKM. Germline trimming cut 9 bases from V and 10 bases from J; bases unmatched to any gene: 6. For the CDR3, the DNA is TGTGCCAGTAGGGACAGTAAATCACCCCTCCACTTT. Translated: CASRDSKSPLHF. Supplemented by reference TRBV28 and TRBJ1-6, the full variable domain reads DVKVTQSSRYLVKRTGEKVFLECVQDMDHENMFWYRQDPGLGLRLIYFSYDVKMKEKGDIPEGYSVSREKKERFSLILESASTNQTSMYLCASRDSKSPLHFGNGTRLTVT.